This T cell receptor beta chain was identified during a study of CD8+CD57+ T cells in acquired aplastic anemia. Study context: Average DNA yield from sorted CD4+ and CD8+ cells was about 3 ug.

Profiling of TCR beta VDJ combinations and CDR3 sequences used genomic DNA as template. TCRdb itself ran the reads through MiXCR, one entry per CDR3 protein. The table shows 250,000 to 300,000 distinct CDR3 sequences, with roughly half occurring only once. Broader study findings: The study identified about 30 CD8+ CDR3 sequences shared by patients and controls. Patients were compared with controls for CD8+ Simpson's diversity, and no significant difference emerged.

About this clonotype itself: The antigen is unknown.

V gave up 4 bases and J gave up 0 bases; unmatched junction bases: 10. This CDR3 contains 16 residues. Germline CDR1 is DFQATT and CDR2 is SNEGSKA (reference sequence). Sample: sorted CD4+, CD8+, or CD8+CD57+ T cells (not recorded which) from PBMCs. J is TRBJ2-3 and V is TRBV20-1, with 7 positions matching TRBD2. This receptor was identified in a human donor with severe aplastic anemia or a healthy control (not recorded which). The CDR3 region has the DNA TGCAGTGCTAAAGAGGGAGGGGCTGTGAGCACAGATACGCAGTATTTT. Translation: CSAKEGGAVSTDTQYF.